The clone carrying this T cell receptor (beta chain) has just a few counts. These data originate in a study of T cell changes during pregnancy in multiple sclerosis. This table comes from immunoSEQ multiplex PCR, and its TCRdb copy is limited to in-frame clones, with some not included. The sample lists about 87,000 clones; around 95% were seen once. This clonotype was sampled from a female donor in good health, enrolled as a control in a pregnancy study. The sample here was peripheral blood, taken in the third trimester of pregnancy.

The CDR3 sequence: CASSLLGQAYGYTF. For the CDR3, the DNA is TGTGCCAGCAGTTTACTCGGACAGGCTTATGGCTACACCTTC. This chain connects TRBV28 to TRBJ1-2, with 7 bases lining up with TRBD1. With 2 bases clipped from V and 5 bases from J, the junction kept 5 bases outside the gene matches. The CDR3 runs 14 residues. Germline V lookup: CDR1 MDHEN, CDR2 SYDVKM.